The present TCR beta chain was sequenced within a study of T cells in Graves' hyperthyroidism and ophthalmopathy. Using RNA transcripts as the source, TCR beta CDR3 regions were amplified. HTBI primers drove first-round RT-PCR of the TCR CDR3. TCRdb redid the calling of the multiplex PCR reads with MiXCR, one entry per CDR3 protein. In the table there are roughly 380,000 distinct CDR3 sequences, approximately 14% of which are singletons. Germline V gives CDR1 MGHDK, CDR2 SYGVNS. This CDR3 spans 14 amino acids. Trimming removed 5 bases from V and 6 bases from J, with 16 bases in between. On the basis of clinical symptoms, serum thyroxine and TRAb, thyroid ultrasound and orbital computed tomography, diagnoses were made.

The TCR comes from a woman between 18 and 29 years old with Graves' hyperthyroidism. The sequenced sample consisted of blood. This rearrangement joins TRBV25-1 to TRBJ1-2, with D uncertain. The CDR3 sequence is CASSHPGGIDGYTF. The CDR3, as DNA: TGTGCCAGCAGTCACCCCGGCGGGATAGATGGCTACACCTTC.